One and the same sample provided the 11 T cell receptor beta chains below, sequenced in a study of T cells in Graves' hyperthyroidism and ophthalmopathy. RNA transcripts served as the template for amplifying TCR beta CDR3 regions. The HTBI primer set drove a first-round RT-PCR of the TCR CDR3. MiXCR was run by TCRdb on the multiplex PCR reads, yielding one entry per CDR3 protein. Here the sample spans 250,000 or so distinct CDR3 sequences, 15% to 20% being singletons. The sample taken for sequencing was blood. The receptors derive from a young woman with Graves' ophthalmopathy.

This clonotype has at least ten counts. The V call is TRBV6-1, the J call TRBJ2-5; 11 bases agree with TRBD2. The CDR3 covers 15 residues. Germline loops: CDR1 MNHNS, CDR2 SASEGT. The J segment lost 4 bases and the V segment lost 8 bases, leaving 9 bases of the junction unmatched. CDR3 bases: TGTGCCAGCTTAACTAGCGGGAGATTTGGAGAGACCCAGTACTTC. It specifies CASLTSGRFGETQYF.

This clonotype turned up a few times. Compared with germline, one end of the junction differs, possibly owing to a read error. The CDR3 loop is CASSDLRGGGYEQHF. The CDR3 nucleotides read TGTGCCAGCAGTGACCTTCGGGGGGGCGGATACGAGCAGCACTTC. This rearrangement joins TRBV6-1 to TRBJ2-7; 8 bases map to TRBD2. This CDR3 spans 15 amino acids. Per the germline V gene, CDR1 is MNHNS and CDR2 is SASEGT.

This clonotype came up many times. This chain uses TRBV5-8 with TRBJ2-1; 7 nucleotides agree with TRBD2. The CDR3 contains 15 residues. CDR1 is SGHTS, CDR2 YDEGEE, per germline. Unmatched junction bases numbered 3, after V lost 1 base and J lost 2 bases. CDR3 sequence: CASSLRAGTYNEQFF. The CDR3 DNA reads TGTGCCAGCAGCTTGCGAGCGGGGACCTACAATGAGCAGTTCTTC.

There are many counts of this clonotype. The chain couples TRBV7-9 to TRBJ1-2; possible D gene TRBD1, 5 bases. This CDR3 has 14 amino acids. Trimming cost V 0 bases and J 4 bases, with 9 bases left between them. Per germline, CDR1 SEHNR and CDR2 FQNEAQ (reference sequence). In DNA, the CDR3 is TGTGCCAGCAGCTTAGCGGGGGACCCCTATGGCTACACCTTC. This gives the protein CASSLAGDPYGYTF.

This chain connects TRBV20-1 to TRBJ2-1; no definite D call. CDR3 length: 11 residues. The ends were cut back, 6 bases at V and 7 bases at J, with 10 bases in the middle. Germline CDR1 and CDR2: DFQATT and SNEGSKA (reference sequence). CDR3 loop: CSARPRNEQFF. CDR3 in DNA: TGCAGTGCCCGCCCCCGGAATGAGCAGTTCTTC.

This clonotype was counted at least ten times. This chain joins TRBV6-1 and TRBJ2-7; D gene unclear. The germline V and J ends were trimmed by 7 bases and 5 bases, with 12 bases remaining between them. CDR3 length: 12 amino acids. CDR1 and CDR2 (germline): MNHNS, SASEGT. The CDR3 region is CASTPFGHEQYF. CDR3 coding DNA: TGTGCCAGCACCCCCTTTGGCCACGAGCAGTACTTC.

V usage is TRBV19 and J usage is TRBJ1-2; D is undetermined. Germline V gene data show CDR1 as LNHDA and CDR2 as SQIVND (reference sequence). The V gene lost 9 bases and the J gene lost 7 bases, with 18 bases spanning the gap. The length of the CDR3 is 13 residues. The CDR3 loop reads CARTYSGPIGYTF. Here the CDR3 DNA reads TGTGCCAGGACTTACAGCGGTCCCATTGGCTACACCTTC.

This clonotype was seen repeatedly, ten times or more. The V gene is TRBV7-9, the J gene TRBJ1-2, with TRBD1 matching 7 bases. Unmatched junction bases numbered 11, after V lost 3 bases and J lost 7 bases. The CDR3 is made up of 15 amino acids. Germline V CDR1 and CDR2: SEHNR, FQNEAQ (reference sequence). The CDR3 DNA sequence: TGTGCCAGCAGCTTGATACAGGGGTCTTCGGGTGGCTACACCTTC. Its translation: CASSLIQGSSGGYTF.

The chain couples TRBV27 to TRBJ2-7; TRBD1 aligns across 9 bases. Trimming took 4 bases from V and 6 from J; bases not matched to a gene: 10. The V gene's germline CDR1 is MNHEY and CDR2 SMNVEV (reference sequence). CDR3 length equals 15 residues. In DNA, the CDR3 is TGTGCCAGCAGTTCCAGGATACAGGGGGCTGGCGAGCAGTACTTC. Its protein product is CASSSRIQGAGEQYF.

This clonotype was seen ten or more times. This rearrangement joins TRBV5-1 to TRBJ2-5; D possibly corresponds to TRBD2 (5 bases). The CDR3 sequence is 13 residues long. From germline, CDR1 is SGHRS and CDR2 YFSETQ. V was clipped by 4 bases and J by 5 bases, with 12 bases between them. The CDR3 region is CASSPRPGETQYF. For the CDR3, the DNA is TGCGCCAGCAGCCCTCGCCCGGGGGAGACCCAGTACTTC.

This clonotype was seen many times. The chain is built from TRBV20-1 and TRBJ1-5; maybe TRBD1 (5 bases). V was trimmed by 0 bases and J by 7 bases, leaving 13 bases between them. This CDR3 has 14 residues. Germline CDR1 and CDR2: DFQATT and SNEGSKA (reference sequence). The CDR3 loop is CSARDGGAGQPQHF. DNA for the CDR3: TGCAGTGCTAGAGATGGAGGGGCGGGACAGCCCCAGCATTTT.